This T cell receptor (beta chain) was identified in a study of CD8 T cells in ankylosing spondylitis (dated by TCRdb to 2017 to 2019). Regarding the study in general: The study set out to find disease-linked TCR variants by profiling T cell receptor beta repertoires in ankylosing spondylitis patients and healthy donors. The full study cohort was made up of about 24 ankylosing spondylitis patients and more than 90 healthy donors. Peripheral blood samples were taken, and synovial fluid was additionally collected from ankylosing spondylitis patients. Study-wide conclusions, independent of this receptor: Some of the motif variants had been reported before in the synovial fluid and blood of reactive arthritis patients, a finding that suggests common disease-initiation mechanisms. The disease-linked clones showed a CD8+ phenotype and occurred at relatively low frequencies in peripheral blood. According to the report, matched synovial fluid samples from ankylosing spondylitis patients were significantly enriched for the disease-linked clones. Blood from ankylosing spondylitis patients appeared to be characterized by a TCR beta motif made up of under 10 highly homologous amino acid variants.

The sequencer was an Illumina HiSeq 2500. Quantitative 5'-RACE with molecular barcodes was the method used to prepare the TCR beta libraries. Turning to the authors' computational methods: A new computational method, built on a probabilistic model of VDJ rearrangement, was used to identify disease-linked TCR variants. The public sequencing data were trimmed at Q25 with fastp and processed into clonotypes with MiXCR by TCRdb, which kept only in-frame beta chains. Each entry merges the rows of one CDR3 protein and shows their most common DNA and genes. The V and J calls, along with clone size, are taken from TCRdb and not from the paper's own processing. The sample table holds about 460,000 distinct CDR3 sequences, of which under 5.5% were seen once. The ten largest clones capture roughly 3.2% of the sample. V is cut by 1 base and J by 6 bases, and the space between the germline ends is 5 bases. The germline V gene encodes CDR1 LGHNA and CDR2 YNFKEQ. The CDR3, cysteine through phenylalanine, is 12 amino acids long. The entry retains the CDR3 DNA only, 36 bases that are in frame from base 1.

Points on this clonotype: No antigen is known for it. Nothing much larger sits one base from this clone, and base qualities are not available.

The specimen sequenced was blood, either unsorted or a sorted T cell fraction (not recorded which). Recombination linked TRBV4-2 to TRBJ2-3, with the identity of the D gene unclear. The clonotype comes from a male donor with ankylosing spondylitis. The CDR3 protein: CASSQVEDTQYF. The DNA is TGTGCCAGCAGCCAAGTTGAGGATACGCAGTATTTT.